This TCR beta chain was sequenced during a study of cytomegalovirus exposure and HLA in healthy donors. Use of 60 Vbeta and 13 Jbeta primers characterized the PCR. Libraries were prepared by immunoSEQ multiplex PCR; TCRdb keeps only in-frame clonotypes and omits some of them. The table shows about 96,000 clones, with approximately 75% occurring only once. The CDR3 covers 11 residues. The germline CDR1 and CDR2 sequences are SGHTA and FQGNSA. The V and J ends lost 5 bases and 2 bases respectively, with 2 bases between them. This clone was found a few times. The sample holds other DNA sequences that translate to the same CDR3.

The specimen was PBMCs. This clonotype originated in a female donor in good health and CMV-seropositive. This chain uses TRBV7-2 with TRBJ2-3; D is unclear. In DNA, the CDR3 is TGTGCCAGCAGCCTCACAGATACGCAGTATTTT. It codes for CASSLTDTQYF.